These T cell receptor beta chains were read from a single sample in a study of glioma-infiltrating T cells after dendritic cell vaccination. Measured with immunoSEQ multiplex PCR; TCRdb has only the in-frame clones, and not every one. The data contain 55,000 to 70,000 clones, 75% to 90% of them singletons. Source: blood, taken before dendritic cell vaccination. These receptor sequences come from a human donor with glioblastoma. CDR3s include the opening cysteine and the closing phenylalanine or tryptophan. The order of the fields is J gene, D gene, clone size, V gene, CDR3 protein, CDR3 DNA. The D gene is left open where the match is weak. Rows may omit the clone size; those that give it use once, few, many or a size class.

j_call: TRBJ2-5; d_call: .; clone_size: once; v_call: TRBV2; cdr3_aa: CASSVGGQETQYF; cdr3_nt: TGTGCCAGCAGCGTGGGGGGCCAAGAGACCCAGTACTTC
j_call: TRBJ2-3; d_call: TRBD1; clone_size: .; v_call: TRBV5-4; cdr3_aa: CASRPDRSDTQYF; cdr3_nt: TGTGCCAGCAGACCGGACAGGTCCGATACGCAGTATTTT
j_call: TRBJ2-7; d_call: .; clone_size: .; v_call: TRBV6-6; cdr3_aa: CASSFRRVEEQYF; cdr3_nt: TGTGCCAGCAGTTTCCGCAGGGTGGAAGAGCAGTACTTC
j_call: TRBJ1-2; d_call: .; clone_size: once; v_call: TRBV2; cdr3_aa: CASIQGPYGYTF; cdr3_nt: TGTGCCAGCATACAGGGCCCCTATGGCTACACCTTC
j_call: TRBJ2-5; d_call: .; clone_size: .; v_call: TRBV6-5; cdr3_aa: CASSYSMGLQETQYF; cdr3_nt: TGTGCCAGCAGTTACTCGATGGGGCTTCAAGAGACCCAGTACTTC
j_call: TRBJ2-3; d_call: TRBD2; clone_size: .; v_call: TRBV2; cdr3_aa: CASNVAASGRGEGRTDTQYF; cdr3_nt: TGTGCCAGCAACGTAGCCGCTAGTGGGCGGGGGGAAGGTCGCACAGATACGCAGTATTTT
j_call: TRBJ1-1; d_call: TRBD1; clone_size: .; v_call: TRBV5-1; cdr3_aa: CASSPPGQGRNTEAFF; cdr3_nt: TGCGCCAGCAGCCCTCCGGGACAGGGGAGAAACACTGAAGCTTTCTTT
j_call: TRBJ1-4; d_call: TRBD1; clone_size: .; v_call: TRBV5-1; cdr3_aa: CASSFGTGAEKLFF; cdr3_nt: TGCGCCAGCAGCTTCGGGACAGGGGCCGAAAAACTGTTTTTT
j_call: TRBJ2-1; d_call: .; clone_size: .; v_call: TRBV5-1; cdr3_aa: CASTRETTSDEQFF; cdr3_nt: TGCGCCAGCACCCGGGAAACTACTAGTGATGAGCAGTTCTTC
j_call: TRBJ2-1; d_call: TRBD1; clone_size: .; v_call: TRBV5-4; cdr3_aa: CASSLGGQGTYNEQFF; cdr3_nt: TGTGCCAGCAGCTTGGGGGGACAGGGGACCTACAATGAGCAGTTCTTC
j_call: TRBJ1-3; d_call: TRBD1; clone_size: .; v_call: TRBV19; cdr3_aa: CASSPTGIPDTIYF; cdr3_nt: TGTGCCAGTAGCCCGACAGGGATTCCGGACACCATATATTTT
j_call: TRBJ2-1; d_call: TRBD1; clone_size: .; v_call: TRBV5-5; cdr3_aa: CASSAGQGLNEQFF; cdr3_nt: TGTGCCAGCAGCGCCGGACAGGGTTTGAATGAGCAGTTCTTC
j_call: TRBJ2-2; d_call: TRBD1; clone_size: .; v_call: TRBV28; cdr3_aa: CATGTGITGELFF; cdr3_nt: TGTGCCACCGGGACAGGGATTACCGGGGAGCTGTTTTTT
j_call: TRBJ1-1; d_call: TRBD1; clone_size: .; v_call: TRBV18; cdr3_aa: CASSPTGTGGEAFF; cdr3_nt: TGTGCCAGCTCACCCACCGGGACAGGGGGCGAAGCTTTCTTT
j_call: TRBJ1-2; d_call: .; clone_size: .; v_call: TRBV6-1; cdr3_aa: CASSVEVPYGYTF; cdr3_nt: TGTGCCAGCAGTGTGGAGGTGCCCTATGGCTACACCTTC
j_call: TRBJ2-7; d_call: .; clone_size: .; v_call: TRBV5-6; cdr3_aa: CASSHGLYEQYF; cdr3_nt: TGTGCCAGCAGCCACGGACTATACGAGCAGTACTTC
j_call: TRBJ1-6; d_call: .; clone_size: .; v_call: TRBV7-9; cdr3_aa: CASSLASGSSPLHF; cdr3_nt: TGTGCCAGCAGCTTAGCCTCAGGATCCTCACCCCTCCACTTT
j_call: TRBJ2-1; d_call: .; clone_size: .; v_call: TRBV7-9; cdr3_aa: CASSLFGGNEQFF; cdr3_nt: TGTGCCAGCAGCTTATTCGGGGGAAATGAGCAGTTCTTC
j_call: TRBJ2-3; d_call: TRBD2; clone_size: .; v_call: TRBV9; cdr3_aa: CASSVGVGGKDTQYF; cdr3_nt: TGTGCCAGCAGCGTAGGAGTGGGAGGGAAAGATACGCAGTATTTT
j_call: TRBJ2-2; d_call: .; clone_size: once; v_call: TRBV5-4; cdr3_aa: CASSWSGRNTGELFF; cdr3_nt: TGTGCCAGCAGCTGGAGCGGCAGAAACACCGGGGAGCTGTTTTTT
j_call: TRBJ2-7; d_call: TRBD1; clone_size: .; v_call: TRBV10-1; cdr3_aa: CASSESGQGSYEQYF; cdr3_nt: TGCGCCAGCAGTGAGTCGGGACAGGGATCCTACGAGCAGTACTTC
j_call: TRBJ1-5; d_call: .; clone_size: .; v_call: TRBV14; cdr3_aa: CASSQAGGWPQHF; cdr3_nt: TGTGCCAGCAGCCAAGCTGGAGGCTGGCCCCAGCATTTT
j_call: TRBJ2-3; d_call: TRBD2; clone_size: few; v_call: TRBV11-2; cdr3_aa: CASSYLAGRTDTQYF; cdr3_nt: TGTGCCAGCAGTTACCTAGCGGGGCGCACAGATACGCAGTATTTT
j_call: TRBJ2-7; d_call: TRBD1; clone_size: .; v_call: TRBV27; cdr3_aa: CASSPGQGVYEQYF; cdr3_nt: TGTGCCAGCAGTCCGGGACAGGGTGTGTACGAGCAGTACTTC
j_call: TRBJ2-7; d_call: TRBD1; clone_size: .; v_call: TRBV4-2; cdr3_aa: CASSKGQGSYEQYF; cdr3_nt: TGTGCCAGCAGCAAGGGACAGGGCTCCTACGAGCAGTACTTC
j_call: TRBJ2-3; d_call: .; clone_size: .; v_call: TRBV25-1; cdr3_aa: CASSPQGIDTQYF; cdr3_nt: TGTGCCAGCAGTCCTCAGGGGATAGATACGCAGTATTTT
j_call: TRBJ2-1; d_call: TRBD2; clone_size: few; v_call: TRBV6-6; cdr3_aa: CASSDRGGGYNEQFF; cdr3_nt: TGTGCCAGCAGTGACCGCGGGGGTGGATACAATGAGCAGTTCTTC
j_call: TRBJ1-2; d_call: .; clone_size: large; v_call: TRBV4-1; cdr3_aa: CASSQASSRGGLDGYTF; cdr3_nt: TGCGCCAGCAGCCAAGCGAGTTCCAGGGGCGGGCTCGATGGCTACACCTTC
j_call: TRBJ2-5; d_call: TRBD2; clone_size: .; v_call: TRBV4-2; cdr3_aa: CASSQTSGGAQETQYF; cdr3_nt: TGTGCCAGCAGCCAGACTAGCGGGGGGGCCCAAGAGACCCAGTACTTC
j_call: TRBJ1-3; d_call: .; clone_size: .; v_call: TRBV18; cdr3_aa: CASSPPTRNTIYF; cdr3_nt: TGTGCCAGCTCACCACCAACTCGAAACACCATATATTTT
j_call: TRBJ2-7; d_call: .; clone_size: .; v_call: TRBV6-5; cdr3_aa: CASISPGTYEQYF; cdr3_nt: TGTGCCAGCATATCACCCGGGACCTACGAGCAGTACTTC
j_call: TRBJ2-7; d_call: .; clone_size: .; v_call: TRBV15; cdr3_aa: CATSRGSGNEGYEQYF; cdr3_nt: TGTGCCACCAGCAGAGGGTCAGGGAACGAAGGGTACGAGCAGTACTTC
j_call: TRBJ1-6; d_call: .; clone_size: once; v_call: TRBV5-1; cdr3_aa: CASSLAGESSPLHF; cdr3_nt: TGCGCCAGCAGCTTGGCGGGGGAGAGTTCACCCCTCCACTTT
j_call: TRBJ2-5; d_call: .; clone_size: .; v_call: TRBV10-2; cdr3_aa: CASSPQGGGLATQYF; cdr3_nt: TGCGCCAGCAGTCCACAAGGGGGGGGGCTCGCGACCCAGTACTTC
j_call: TRBJ2-2; d_call: TRBD2; clone_size: .; v_call: TRBV5-6; cdr3_aa: CASSLVSGGATGELFF; cdr3_nt: TGTGCCAGCAGCTTGGTTTCGGGGGGGGCAACCGGGGAGCTGTTTTTT
j_call: TRBJ2-7; d_call: TRBD2; clone_size: .; v_call: TRBV11-2; cdr3_aa: CASSPRTSGDAEQYF; cdr3_nt: TGTGCCAGCAGCCCACGGACTAGCGGGGATGCCGAGCAGTACTTC